The entry that follows covers one TCR beta chain sequence. The junction departs from the called germline gene at one end, perhaps through a read error. The data belong to a study of technical replicates of blood from several donors. The germline CDR1 and CDR2 sequences are SEHNR and FQNEAQ (reference sequence). The CDR3 is made up of 13 amino acids. Assay: immunoSEQ multiplex PCR; the TCRdb copy retains only in-frame clones and omits some. The sample lists 60,000 to 80,000 clones; around 90% were seen once. The chain uses TRBV7-9 and TRBJ2-3, with 8 positions matching TRBD2. The receptor was isolated from a human donor in good health. Some clones in this sample may be carry-over from other donors' samples. The sequenced sample was PBMCs. CDR3 sequence (DNA): TGTGCCAGCAGCTTAGCGGGGTGGGGACTAGTGGCTTTT. The encoded protein is CASSLAGWGLVAF.